This T cell receptor beta chain was observed in a study of T cell responses to AZD1222 COVID-19 vaccine. Study results and caveats: Regions left unmutated in variants are reportedly the target of nearly half of spike-specific TCRs.

This clone showed up just once. The target antigen is unknown. CDR3 length equals 13 residues. CDR1 and CDR2 (germline): LGHDT, YNNKEL (reference sequence). The V and J ends lost 4 bases and 3 bases respectively, with 9 bases between them. The data were produced by immunoSEQ multiplex PCR, yet TCRdb's version contains in-frame clones alone and is incomplete. The data contain 65,000 to 85,000 clones, about nine tenths of them seen just once; the ten biggest clones take up about 9%. The sample was peripheral blood, taken 28 days after the second dose of the MenACWY control vaccine. The clonotype comes from an adult who received the MenACWY meningococcal vaccine as a control. The chain uses TRBV3-1 (or the pseudogene TRBV3-2) and TRBJ1-2; D is unclear. The CDR3 DNA sequence: TGTGCCAGCAGCCCCGGACTATACTATGGCTACACCTTC. Its protein product is CASSPGLYYGYTF.